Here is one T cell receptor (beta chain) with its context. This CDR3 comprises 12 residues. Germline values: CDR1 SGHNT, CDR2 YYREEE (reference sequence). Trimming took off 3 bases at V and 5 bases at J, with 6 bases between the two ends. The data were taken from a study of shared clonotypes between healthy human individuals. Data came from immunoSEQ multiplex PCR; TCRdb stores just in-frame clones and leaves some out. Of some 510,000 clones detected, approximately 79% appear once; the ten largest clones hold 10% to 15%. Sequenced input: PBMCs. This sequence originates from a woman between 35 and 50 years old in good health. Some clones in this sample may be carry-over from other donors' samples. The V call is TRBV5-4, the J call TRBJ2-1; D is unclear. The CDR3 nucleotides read TGTGCCAGCAGCTATGACCACAATGAGCAGTTCTTC. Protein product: CASSYDHNEQFF.